This T cell receptor (beta chain) came from a study of blood T cell repertoires in COVID-19. Germline V gene sequence: CDR1 SGHDN, CDR2 FVKESK. CDR3 size: 16 residues. Trimming at V came to 4 bases and at J to 0 bases, leaving 4 bases not matched to a gene. Here immunoSEQ multiplex PCR was the method, and the copy in TCRdb shows in-frame clones only, minus some. The sample lists 650,000 to 800,000 clones, around 89% occurring once. The genes are TRBV14 and TRBJ2-3; TRBD2 matches 10 bases. The clonotype originates from a woman aged 18-29 years with acute or convalescent COVID-19. Sample: peripheral blood. The CDR3 region is CASSRASGSSTDTQYF. The CDR3 DNA is TGTGCCAGCAGCCGTGCTAGCGGGAGTAGCACAGATACGCAGTATTTT.